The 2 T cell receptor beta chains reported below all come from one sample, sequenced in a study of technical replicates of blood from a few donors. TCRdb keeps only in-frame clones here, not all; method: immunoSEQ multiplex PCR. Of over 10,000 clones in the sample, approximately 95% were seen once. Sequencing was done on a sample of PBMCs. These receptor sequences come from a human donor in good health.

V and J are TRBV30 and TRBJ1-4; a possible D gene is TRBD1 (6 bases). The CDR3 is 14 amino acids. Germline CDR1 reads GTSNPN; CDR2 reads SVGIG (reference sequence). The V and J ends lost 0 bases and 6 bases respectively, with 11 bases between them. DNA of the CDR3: TGTGCCTGGAGTGTCGGACAGCTGCATGAAAAACTGTTTTTT. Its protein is CAWSVGQLHEKLFF.

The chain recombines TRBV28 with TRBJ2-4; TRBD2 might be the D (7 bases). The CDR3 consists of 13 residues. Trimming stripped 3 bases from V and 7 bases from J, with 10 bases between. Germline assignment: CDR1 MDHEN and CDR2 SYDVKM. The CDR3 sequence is CASSFKGGNIQYF. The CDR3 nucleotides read TGTGCCAGCAGTTTTAAGGGGGGGAACATTCAGTACTTC.